These 11 T cell receptor beta chains share one sample of origin, sequenced in a study of blood T cell repertoires in COVID-19. The repertoire was sequenced with immunoSEQ multiplex PCR; TCRdb's copy has only in-frame clones and lacks some. The sample has 300,000 or so clones, 80% to 90% seen once. Sequenced: PBMCs or T cells enriched from blood (not recorded which). The receptor set was obtained from a woman in her forties with acute COVID-19.

This clone was seen only a few times. This chain links TRBV2 with TRBJ1-2; a possible D gene is TRBD1 (5 bases). Germline CDR1 and CDR2: SNHLY and FYNNEI. The CDR3 totals 16 residues. The V gene lost 8 bases and the J gene lost 2 bases, with 21 bases spanning the gap. The CDR3: CASLLFGGNLNYGYTF. The CDR3 region has the DNA TGTGCCAGCCTACTTTTTGGGGGGAATCTCAACTATGGCTACACCTTC.

Here the CDR3 DNA reads TGTGCCAGCAGTTTTAGCGGGCTAGCGGGCACCGGGGAGCTGTTTTTT. Translated, it gives CASSFSGLAGTGELFF. The rearrangement joins TRBV28 to TRBJ2-2; TRBD2 agrees at 8 bases. Per the germline V gene, CDR1 is MDHEN and CDR2 is SYDVKM. This CDR3 has 16 amino acids. V trimming: 3 bases; J trimming: 4 bases; junction bases outside the gene matches: 7.

The chain joins TRBV28 to TRBJ1-1, with D tentatively TRBD1 (6 bases). The germline V and J ends were trimmed by 4 bases and 4 bases, with 25 bases remaining between them. The CDR3 totals 18 residues. Germline assignment: CDR1 MDHEN and CDR2 SYDVKM. CDR3 loop: CASSSQTGSLTGRTEAFF. The CDR3 DNA reads TGTGCCAGCAGTTCACAGACCGGGTCCCTCACAGGGCGCACTGAAGCTTTCTTT. Complete variable domain (other parts from reference TRBV28 and TRBJ1-1): DVKVTQSSRYLVKRTGEKVFLECVQDMDHENMFWYRQDPGLGLRLIYFSYDVKMKEKGDIPEGYSVSREKKERFSLILESASTNQTSMYLCASSSQTGSLTGRTEAFFGQGTRLTVV.

The V and J genes are TRBV18 and TRBJ2-1; the D gene is possibly TRBD1 (6 bases). V was shortened by 3 bases and J by 7 bases, with 7 bases between the two germline ends. The CDR3 has 12 amino acids. Germline lookup yields CDR1 KGHSH and CDR2 LQKENI. The CDR3 bases are TGTGCCAGCTCACCTACAGGGAATGAGCAGTTCTTC. This translates into CASSPTGNEQFF.

The chain recombines TRBV12-3 or TRBV12-4 with TRBJ2-5; no definite D call. The CDR3 loop spans 11 amino acids. Trimming left V 5 bases short and J 3 bases short, with 4 bases between. The CDR3 spells CASSPKETQYF. DNA for the CDR3: TGTGCCAGCAGTCCTAAAGAGACCCAGTACTTC.

The chain uses TRBV7-6 and TRBJ2-2; the D gene is possibly TRBD2 (5 bases). Germline CDR1 is SGHVS and CDR2 is FNYEAQ. The CDR3 contains 16 residues. V lost 7 bases and J 0 bases, leaving 15 bases between the germline ends. The DNA of the CDR3 is TGTGCCAGCACCCCCCTACCGAGGGCGAACACCGGGGAGCTGTTTTTT. Its protein is CASTPLPRANTGELFF.

V gene TRBV4-2 combines with J gene TRBJ2-5; 8 positions agree with TRBD2. V shed 3 bases and J 1 base; nucleotides not matched to a gene: 7. The CDR3 length is 16 residues. Per the germline V gene, CDR1 is LGHNA and CDR2 is YNFKEQ. This CDR3 is CASSQDSGTGQETQYF. The CDR3 DNA follows: TGTGCCAGCAGCCAGGATAGCGGGACTGGCCAAGAGACCCAGTACTTC.

There are a few counts of this clone. The chain has TRBV7-8 and TRBJ2-7; D perhaps matches TRBD1 (6 bases). V was cut by 3 bases and J by 4 bases, with 10 bases left in between. CDR1 is SGHVS and CDR2 is FQNEAQ in the germline V gene. The CDR3 is 13 amino acids. The CDR3 sequence is CASSLGHMYEQYF. CDR3 DNA: TGTGCCAGCAGCTTGGGACATATGTACGAGCAGTACTTC. Combining the CDR3 with reference TRBV7-8 and TRBJ2-7 gives the whole variable domain GAGVSQSPRYKVAKRGQDVALRCDPISGHVSLFWYQQALGQGPEFLTYFQNEAQLDKSGLPSDRFFAERPEGSVSTLKIQRTQQEDSAVYLCASSLGHMYEQYFGPGTRLTVT.

This chain connects TRBV5-1 to TRBJ2-7; 7 bases are a match to TRBD1. The V gene end was trimmed by 7 bases and the J gene end by 0 bases; junction bases not matched to a gene: 7. This CDR3 region has 14 residues. From germline, CDR1 is SGHRS and CDR2 YFSETQ. CDR3 in amino acids: CASFPGQSSYEQYF. CDR3 bases: TGCGCCAGCTTCCCGGGACAGAGCTCCTACGAGCAGTACTTC. Using reference TRBV5-1 and TRBJ2-7 for the parts outside the CDR3, the full variable domain is KAGVTQTPRYLIKTRGQQVTLSCSPISGHRSVSWYQQTPGQGLQFLFEYFSETQRNKGNFPGRFSGRQFSNSRSEMNVSTLELGDSALYLCASFPGQSSYEQYFGPGTRLTVT.

The rearrangement joins TRBV11-3 to TRBJ2-7, with 10 bases lining up with TRBD1. This CDR3 has 15 residues. V shed 0 bases and J 2 bases; nucleotides not matched to a gene: 1. Germline-derived CDR1 and CDR2 are SGHNT and YENEEA. CDR3 nucleotides: TGTGCCAGCAGCTTAGACGGGACAGGGGCCTACGAGCAGTACTTC. Translated, it gives CASSLDGTGAYEQYF.

The chain joins TRBV2 to TRBJ1-1; 7 bases match TRBD1. This CDR3 comprises 14 residues. CDR1 SNHLY and CDR2 FYNNEI come from the germline V gene. Unmatched junction bases numbered 4, after V lost 5 bases and J lost 1 base. The CDR3 spells CASSFRTGNTEAFF. In nucleotides, the CDR3 is TGTGCCAGCAGTTTTAGGACAGGGAACACTGAAGCTTTCTTT.